A single sample gave rise to the 14 T cell receptor beta chains below, sequenced in a study of radiation and T cells in renal cell carcinoma. Some clones are missing from TCRdb's copy, which holds only in-frame ones; the method was immunoSEQ multiplex PCR. Of 130,000 to 150,000 clones detected, 80% to 90% appear once; the ten largest clones hold less than 20%. This sample's time point: blood 4 weeks post-SBRT, at nephrectomy. Treatment specified: 15 Gy SBRT to primary tumor, nephrectomy 4 weeks later. The sample in question was blood, obtained from a patient whose treatment included radiotherapy and nephrectomy. The receptors derive from a woman between 45 and 60 years old with renal cell carcinoma.

The rearrangement uses TRBV5-1 and TRBJ1-1; 7 nucleotides match TRBD1. This CDR3 region has 13 residues. CDR1 and CDR2 (germline): SGHRS, YFSETQ. V lost 3 bases and J lost 3; bases outside the gene matches: 2. This CDR3 reads CASSSQGDTEAFF. The CDR3 DNA sequence: TGCGCCAGCAGCTCTCAGGGGGACACTGAAGCTTTCTTT.

The CDR3 spells CASSAARGTNEKLFF. DNA of the CDR3: TGTGCCAGCAGTGCAGCCCGGGGAACTAATGAAAAACTGTTTTTT. The V call is TRBV7-2, the J call TRBJ1-4; no reliable D call. Deletions cut 6 bases from V and 1 base from J, with 12 bases between. This CDR3 spans 15 amino acids. CDR1 and CDR2 from the germline V gene are SGHTA and FQGNSA.

The V and J genes are TRBV9 and TRBJ2-3; D is possibly TRBD2 (6 bases). V was pared by 2 bases and J by 2 bases, with 12 bases between. The germline CDR1 and CDR2 sequences are SGDLS and YYNGEE. The CDR3 covers 15 residues. CDR3 protein: CASSVAGYDTDTQYF. As DNA, the CDR3 is TGTGCCAGCAGCGTGGCGGGGTATGACACAGATACGCAGTATTTT.

This chain joins TRBV6-5 and TRBJ2-2, with D perhaps TRBD1 (5 bases). Germline-derived CDR1 and CDR2 are MNHEY and SVGAGI. The length of the CDR3 is 16 residues. Trimming shortened V by 2 bases and J by 0 bases, and 10 bases separated the two germline ends. The CDR3 DNA sequence: TGTGCCAGCAGTTACGTTGGGGCAACGAACACCGGGGAGCTGTTTTTT. Translating it yields CASSYVGATNTGELFF.

This CDR3 is CASTILAGGTGELFF. In DNA, the CDR3 is TGTGCCAGCACCATCCTAGCGGGAGGGACCGGGGAGCTGTTTTTT. This sequence joins TRBV7-2 and TRBJ2-2, with 12 bases aligning to TRBD2. This CDR3 spans 15 amino acids. Trimming at V came to 7 bases and at J to 5 bases, leaving 5 bases not matched to a gene. CDR1 SGHTA and CDR2 FQGNSA come from the germline V gene.

V is TRBV4-3 and J is TRBJ2-3, with 11 bases fitting TRBD2. The CDR3 contains 16 residues. Germline V gene data show CDR1 as LGHNA and CDR2 as YSLEER. Trimming at V came to 2 bases and at J to 3 bases, leaving 4 bases not matched to a gene. The CDR3 loop reads CASSQLAGGMTDTQYF. CDR3 DNA: TGCGCCAGCAGCCAATTAGCGGGAGGGATGACAGATACGCAGTATTTT.

CDR3 in DNA: TGTGCCAGCAGTTCTAGACGTGCGGGCACCTTC. Its translation is CASSSRRAGTF. The chain employs TRBV28 and TRBJ1-2, with D unclear. Between the trimmed V and J ends, which lost 4 bases and 13 bases, there was a span of 13 bases. Germline CDR1 reads MDHEN; CDR2 reads SYDVKM. This CDR3 has 11 residues.

The genes are TRBV20-1 and TRBJ2-7; no definite D call. The CDR3 runs 11 residues. Trimming cost V 4 bases and J 3 bases, with 7 bases left between them. CDR1 and CDR2 (germline): DFQATT, SNEGSKA (reference sequence). The CDR3 reads CSANLIYEQYF. For the CDR3, the DNA is TGCAGTGCTAACCTGATCTACGAGCAGTACTTC.

This sequence joins TRBV7-9 and TRBJ1-2, with D uncertain. The V end was cut by 4 bases, the J end by 5 bases, with 14 bases between. The CDR3 sequence is 14 residues long. Germline V gene sequence: CDR1 SEHNR, CDR2 FQNEAQ (reference sequence). Here the CDR3 DNA reads TGTGCCAGCAGCTATGCGTACAGCGCGTATGGCTACACCTTC. Amino acids: CASSYAYSAYGYTF.

This rearrangement joins TRBV28 to TRBJ2-4; TRBD1 might be the D (6 bases). The ends were cut back, 7 bases at V and 5 bases at J, with 12 bases in the middle. Looked up from germline, CDR1 is MDHEN and CDR2 is SYDVKM. The CDR3 has 13 residues. The DNA for the CDR3 is TGTGCCAGCACCGAAAACAGGGAAAACATTCAGTACTTC. Translating it yields CASTENRENIQYF.

This chain connects TRBV6-5 to TRBJ2-7, with TRBD1 matching 9 bases. CDR1 is MNHEY, CDR2 SVGAGI, per germline. The CDR3 length is 16 residues. The trim removed 0 bases at V and 5 bases at J, leaving 8 bases unmatched. The CDR3 sequence: CASSYSAGTGFHEQYF. CDR3 DNA sequence: TGTGCCAGCAGTTACTCCGCCGGGACAGGGTTCCACGAGCAGTACTTC.

The V gene is TRBV9, the J gene TRBJ1-4; TRBD1 might be the D (6 bases). Germline V gene lookup returns CDR1 SGDLS and CDR2 YYNGEE. The CDR3 has 17 residues. Trimming took off 0 bases at V and 0 bases at J, with 12 bases between the two ends. The CDR3 sequence: CASSVASGAATNEKLFF. CDR3 nucleotide sequence: TGTGCCAGCAGCGTAGCTTCAGGGGCTGCAACTAATGAAAAACTGTTTTTT.

This rearrangement joins TRBV11-2 to TRBJ2-5, with 10 bases aligning to TRBD2. J gave up 0 bases and V 1 base, and 2 bases lay outside the gene matches. CDR3 length: 16 residues. Germline assignment: CDR1 SGHAT and CDR2 FQNNGV. This CDR3 is CASSLVLAGDQETQYF. CDR3 coding DNA: TGTGCCAGCAGCTTAGTCCTAGCGGGGGACCAAGAGACCCAGTACTTC. The complete variable domain, with remaining parts taken from reference TRBV11-2 and TRBJ2-5, reads EAGVAQSPRYKIIEKRQSVAFWCNPISGHATLYWYQQILGQGPKLLIQFQNNGVVDDSQLPKDRFSAERLKGVDSTLKIQPAKLEDSAVYLCASSLVLAGDQETQYFGPGTRLLVL.

The CDR3 is CASSADRDFRPEAFF. In DNA, the CDR3 is TGTGCCAGCAGCGCCGACAGGGACTTTCGACCTGAAGCTTTCTTT. The V call is TRBV7-2, the J call TRBJ1-1; 7 bases line up with TRBD1. Trimming cost V 5 bases and J 6 bases; bases outside gene matches: 12. CDR3 size: 15 residues. In germline, CDR1 is SGHTA, CDR2 FQGNSA.